This TCR beta chain came from a study of cytomegalovirus exposure and HLA in healthy donors. Study findings and constraints: In a later analysis, 15,000 to 20,000 TCR beta sequences were associated with HLA alleles at 0.05 false discovery rate.

PCR used 60 Vbeta primers and 13 Jbeta primers. Method: immunoSEQ multiplex PCR; TCRdb's copy keeps in-frame clones and lacks some. The repertoire consists of 85,000 to 120,000 clones, with roughly 82% occurring once and the leading ten covering 1.6%. V was pared by 7 bases and J by 3 bases, with 14 bases of the junction left unmatched. Germline V CDR1 and CDR2: WSHSY, SAAADI. The length of the CDR3 is 16 residues. Comment on this clone: The target antigen is unknown.

The sequenced sample was PBMCs. The chain has TRBV10-2 and TRBJ1-1, with 7 bases matching TRBD1. This receptor was identified in a man in his forties or fifties in good health and CMV-seronegative. The CDR3 bases are TGCGCCAGCACGAGGAGACAGGGAGGCGGACACACTGAAGCTTTCTTT. Its protein product is CASTRRQGGGHTEAFF.